This TCR beta chain stems from a study of T cell clonality in common variable immunodeficiency (dated by TCRdb to between 2014 and 2017). What the work shows at the level of the full study, not this receptor alone: Compared with healthy controls, CVID subjects showed increased TCRbeta clonality (t-test p = 0.018), a feature most characteristic of about a third of subjects. Fewer TCRbeta clones were shared among CVID subjects than among healthy controls (p < 0.0001). According to the authors, finding the cause of the higher clonality in CVID would require sequencing the repertoires of T cell subpopulations. Fewer deletions and N-nucleotide insertions were reportedly observed in CVID TCRbeta sequences, and highly modified clones with 13 or more V deletions were reportedly absent from CVID TCRbeta sequences. Differences among patients in the CVID cohort limited the correlations between repertoire features and clinical complications. Even though DNA input was equal, the average per sample came to 82,000 or so unique sequences for controls compared with around 32,000 for CVID samples.

About this clone: Its antigen remains unidentified. The sequenced fragment ends 3 residues before the CDR3 boundary, so the rest is inferred from the germline J gene.

The germline V gene provides CDR1 SQVTM and CDR2 ANQGSEA. V drops 4 bases and J drops 0 bases, leaving 11 bases in between. Including cysteine and phenylalanine, the CDR3 has 14 amino acids. Part of the CDR3 DNA is given, 33 bases translated from base 1. Standard criteria were used to diagnose CVID, namely serum IgG, IgA and/or IgM reduced below the normal range together with specific antibody deficiency. There were roughly 45 subjects in the CVID group (roughly 15 female and roughly 30 male), ranging in age from about 8 to 70 years, with a mean age of 40. Both CVID patients and healthy controls were predominantly of Caucasian heritage. At the time of study participation, every CVID subject had been on replacement immunoglobulin therapy for one year or longer. At the time of blood collection, no CVID subject was ill or was being treated with immunomodulatory or immunosuppressive medication. From each donor, about 4.5 to 9 ml of heparinized peripheral whole blood was collected. TCRbeta CDR3 repertoires were sequenced from genomic DNA of adults with common variable immune deficiency (CVID) and healthy adult controls. Diluted blood was subjected to density centrifugation over Hypaque 1077 or Ficoll-Paque for isolation of peripheral blood mononuclear cells. Genomic DNA was extracted from unsorted mononuclear cells by Qiagen column purification or by a centrifugation-based method.

Equivalent amounts of genomic DNA from CVID and control samples were used as sequencing input. For every sample, a 60 bp segment covering the rearranged TCRbeta CDR3 region was amplified and then sequenced. The immunoSEQ assay, a bias-corrected multiplex PCR combined with high-throughput sequencing, was used to amplify TCRbeta. In the paper's pipeline: Every unique nucleotide sequence counted as a clone and was annotated with V, D and J genes, copy number and frequency. Sequences were labeled productive if in frame, and non-productive if out of frame or containing stop codons. As previously described, clonality was computed from Shannon's entropy. The predicted amino acid sequences of productive clones were used to derive mean CDR3 Kyte-Doolittle hydropathy. Scaled V gene usage was hierarchically clustered using Manhattan distance and complete linkage with the R hclust function. To assess clone sharing by CDR3 amino acid sequence, 12 repertoires per group were resampled over 100 rounds. The repertoires were searched for roughly 69 published EBV-specific and about 250 published CMV-specific TCRbeta sequences. Two CVID samples yielding fewer than 10,000 sequences were excluded from analysis, leaving 42 CVID repertoires. TCRdb holds this immuneACCESS table with in-frame rearrangements only. Some clones are missing; in checked studies, unresolved V genes explain under half, and the rest has no known cause. V, J and clone size derive from that table, while D and trimming were established from the DNA sequence. The sample has approximately 21,000 clones on record, with no singletons. The top ten clones comprise around 2.6% of the sample.

The TCR sequence derives from a human donor with common variable immunodeficiency. The sequence is built from TRBV29-1 and TRBJ2-3; no D gene is confidently identified. Sequencing used peripheral blood mononuclear cells. The CDR3 region: CSVVRQTSTDTQYF. The CDR3 bases that were read are TGCAGCGTTGTGAGGCAGACTAGCACAGATACG.